The entry below gives a single T cell receptor (beta chain) sequence along with its context. Genomic DNA acted as the template from which TCR beta VDJ combination and CDR3 sequence profiling were carried out. TCRdb ran MiXCR on the reads and lists one entry per CDR3 protein. The sample shows 80,000 or so distinct CDR3 sequences, about 70% of them seen only once. Patients sequenced had flow cytometry evidence of CD8+CD57+ cell expansion. Every patient presented with severe acquired aplastic anemia. Patients had not yet gotten any therapy when their blood was taken for sampling. The data are from a study of CD8+CD57+ T cells in acquired aplastic anemia. Study context: The DNA of sorted CD4+ and CD8+ cells averaged around 3 ug.

CDR3 size: 13 residues. V lost 6 bases to trimming and J lost 14 bases, with 17 bases between them. Germline assignment: CDR1 SNHLY and CDR2 FYNNEI. Sequenced input: sorted CD4+, CD8+, or CD8+CD57+ T cells (not recorded which) from PBMCs. This sequence originates from a human donor with aplastic anemia. V and J are TRBV2 and TRBJ1-6; tentative D call: TRBD1 (5 bases). The CDR3 sequence: CASSGTDRGALHF. The CDR3 region has the DNA TGTGCCAGCAGCGGGACGGACCGGGGAGCCCTCCACTTT. The variable domain in full, completed from reference TRBV2 and TRBJ1-6, reads EPEVTQTPSHQVTQMGQEVILRCVPISNHLYFYWYRQILGQKVEFLVSFYNNEISEKSEIFDDQFSVERPDGSNFTLKIRSTKLEDSAMYFCASSGTDRGALHFGNGTRLTVT.